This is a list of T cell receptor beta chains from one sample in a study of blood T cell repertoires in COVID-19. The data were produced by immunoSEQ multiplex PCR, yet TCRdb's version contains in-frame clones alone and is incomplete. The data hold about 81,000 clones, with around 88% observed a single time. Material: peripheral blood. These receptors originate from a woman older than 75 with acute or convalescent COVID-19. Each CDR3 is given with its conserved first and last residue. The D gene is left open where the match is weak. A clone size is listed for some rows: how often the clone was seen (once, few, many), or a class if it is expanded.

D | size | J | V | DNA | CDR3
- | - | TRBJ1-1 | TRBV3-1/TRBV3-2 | TGTGCCAGCAGCCTAGCGGATATGAACACTGAAGCTTTCTTT | CASSLADMNTEAFF
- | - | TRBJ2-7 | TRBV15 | TGTGCCACCAGCAGGTCCTCCGGGACTCCGTACGAGCAGTACTTC | CATSRSSGTPYEQYF
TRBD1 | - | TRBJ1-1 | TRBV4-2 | TGTGCCAGCAGCCAAGAGCCCCGACAGGGGCCCTACACTGAAGCTTTCTTT | CASSQEPRQGPYTEAFF
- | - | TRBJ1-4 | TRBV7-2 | TGTGCCAGCAGCCTATCGGGGATGCCTAATGAAAAACTGTTTTTT | CASSLSGMPNEKLFF
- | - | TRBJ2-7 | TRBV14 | TGTGCCAGCAGCCAAGTCGACAGGTATGGCTACGAGCAGTACTTC | CASSQVDRYGYEQYF
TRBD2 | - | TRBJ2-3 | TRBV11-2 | TGTGCCAGCAGCTGGGGACTAGCGGGAATAGATACGCAGTATTTT | CASSWGLAGIDTQYF
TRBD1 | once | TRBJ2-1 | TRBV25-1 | TGTGCCAGCAGTGAATCCGGAGGGACAGGGGGCAATGAGCAGTTCTTC | CASSESGGTGGNEQFF
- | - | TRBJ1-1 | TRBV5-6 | TGTGCCAGCAGCTTACGGGGGGGAAACACTGAAGCTTTCTTT | CASSLRGGNTEAFF
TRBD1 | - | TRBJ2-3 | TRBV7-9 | TGTGCCAGCAGCCCCAGGGGGCTCCTCACAGATACGCAGTATTTT | CASSPRGLLTDTQYF
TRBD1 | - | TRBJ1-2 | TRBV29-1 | TGCAGCGTTGAGCCCGGGACAGGGAGAGGCTACACCTTC | CSVEPGTGRGYTF
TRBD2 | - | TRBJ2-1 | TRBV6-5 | TGTGCCAGCAGCCAGACTAGCGGGAGCTACAATGAGCAGTTCTTC | CASSQTSGSYNEQFF
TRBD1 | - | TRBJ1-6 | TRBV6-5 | TGTGCCAGCAGACCGGGACAGGGGAATTCACCCCTCCACTTT | CASRPGQGNSPLHF
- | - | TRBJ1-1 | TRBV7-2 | TGTGCCAGCAGCGTATGGAGGAACACTGAAGCTTTCTTT | CASSVWRNTEAFF
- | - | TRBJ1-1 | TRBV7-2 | TGTGCCAGCAGCTTTCAGGGGTCTAACACTGAAGCTTTCTTT | CASSFQGSNTEAFF
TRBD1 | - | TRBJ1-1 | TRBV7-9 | TGTGCCAGCAGCTCCCCCCGGGACAGTGCACTGAACACTGAAGCTTTCTTT | CASSSPRDSALNTEAFF
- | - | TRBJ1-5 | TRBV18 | TGTGCCAGCTCACTTTCAGGGGATCAGCCCCTGCCCCAGCATTTT | CASSLSGDQPLPQHF
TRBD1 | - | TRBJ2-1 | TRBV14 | TGTGCCAGCAGCCAGGTGGGACAGGGGGTTTGGAATGAGCAGTTCTTC | CASSQVGQGVWNEQFF
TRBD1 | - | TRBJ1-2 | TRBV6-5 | TGTGCCACCTCGGACAGGGGGCGCGGGTATGGCTACACCTTC | CATSDRGRGYGYTF
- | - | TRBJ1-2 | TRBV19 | TGTGCCAGTAGTATAAAGGTCGGACAGTTATATGGCTACACCTTC | CASSIKVGQLYGYTF
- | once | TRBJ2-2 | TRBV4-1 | TGCGCCAGCACCTTCGACAGGAACACCGGGGAGCTGTTTTTT | CASTFDRNTGELFF
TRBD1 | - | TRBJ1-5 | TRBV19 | TGTGCCAGTAGTATAGCCACAGGGGTTTCCCAGCCCCAGCATTTT | CASSIATGVSQPQHF
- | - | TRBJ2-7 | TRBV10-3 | TGTGCCATCGGATCGGAGACCCCTAACTCCTACGAGCAGTACTTC | CAIGSETPNSYEQYF
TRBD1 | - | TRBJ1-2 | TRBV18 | TGTGCCAGCTCTCGGGACAGAAAGGGCTACACCTTC | CASSRDRKGYTF
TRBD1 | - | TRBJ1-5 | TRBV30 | TGTGCCTGGAGTGTAGACAGGGCGGGTCAGCCCCAGCATTTT | CAWSVDRAGQPQHF
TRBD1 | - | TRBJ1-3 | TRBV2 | TGTGCCAGCAGTAAAGACAGGGTTGGAAACACCATATATTTT | CASSKDRVGNTIYF
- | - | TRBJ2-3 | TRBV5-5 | TGTGCCAGCAGCTTGACGGGAAGGAGCACAGATACGCAGTATTTT | CASSLTGRSTDTQYF
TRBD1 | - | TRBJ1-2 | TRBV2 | TGTGCCAGACGGGACAGAGAGGGAATTGGCTACACCTTC | CARRDREGIGYTF
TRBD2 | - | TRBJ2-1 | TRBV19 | TGTGCCAGTAGTATAAGGGCTAGCGGGGGAGGTGAGCAGTTCTTC | CASSIRASGGGEQFF
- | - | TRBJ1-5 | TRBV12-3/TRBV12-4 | TGTGCCAGCAGTGAGGGGAGGTTGCGGCATTTT | CASSEGRLRHF
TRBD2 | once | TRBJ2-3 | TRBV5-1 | TGCGCCAGCGACCTAGCGGGGACCACAGATACGCAGTATTTT | CASDLAGTTDTQYF
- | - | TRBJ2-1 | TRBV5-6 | TGTGCCAGCAGCTTGGCCTGGGGCAGGGGCTCCGACAATGAGCAGTTCTTC | CASSLAWGRGSDNEQFF
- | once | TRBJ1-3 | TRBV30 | TGTGCCTGGAGTGCCGAGGGGGGGCCGAACTCTGGAAACACCATATATTTT | CAWSAEGGPNSGNTIYF
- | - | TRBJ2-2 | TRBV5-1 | TGCGCCAGCACCCTCCGCTGGGGGCGTAACACCGGGGAGCTGTTTTTT | CASTLRWGRNTGELFF
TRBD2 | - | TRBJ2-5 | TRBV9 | TGTGCCAGCAGCGTCGGTAGCGGGAGTCTCGAGACCCAGTACTTC | CASSVGSGSLETQYF
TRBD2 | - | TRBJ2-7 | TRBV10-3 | TGTGCCATCAGTCCTCTAGCGGCGAAATCCTCCTACGAGCAGTACTTC | CAISPLAAKSSYEQYF
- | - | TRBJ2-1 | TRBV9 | TGTGCCAGCAGCGCGGTGGCGGGAAGATACAATGAGCAGTTCTTC | CASSAVAGRYNEQFF
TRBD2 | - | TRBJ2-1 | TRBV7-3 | TGTGCCAGCAGCTTACGCGGACTAGCGGATAATGAGCAGTTCTTC | CASSLRGLADNEQFF
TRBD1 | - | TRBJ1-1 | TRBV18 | TGTGCCAGCACCTCAGGGGGCACTGAAGCTTTCTTT | CASTSGGTEAFF
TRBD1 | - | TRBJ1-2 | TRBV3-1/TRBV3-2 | TGTGCCAGCAGCCAAGATCGAACAGGGGCGCTAGGCTACACCTTC | CASSQDRTGALGYTF
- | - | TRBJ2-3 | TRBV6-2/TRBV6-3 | TGTGCCAGCAGTTACGAGGGGGATCCAGATACGCAGTATTTT | CASSYEGDPDTQYF
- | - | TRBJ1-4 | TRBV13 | TGTGCCAGCAGCCTCAGGGGTCGGGCTAATGAAAAACTGTTTTTT | CASSLRGRANEKLFF
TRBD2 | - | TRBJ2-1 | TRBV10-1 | TGCGCCAGCAGTGGGTTAACTAGCGGGGGGGAGTACAATGAGCAGTTCTTC | CASSGLTSGGEYNEQFF
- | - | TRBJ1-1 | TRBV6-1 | TGTGCCAGCAGTGAACGGGGGGCGAACACTGAAGCTTTCTTT | CASSERGANTEAFF
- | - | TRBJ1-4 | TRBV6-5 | TGTGCCAGCAGTTACTCAGGCGGGAATGAAAAACTGTTTTTT | CASSYSGGNEKLFF
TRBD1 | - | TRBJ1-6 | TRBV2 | TGTGCCAGCAGCCCCGACAGGGACAATTCACCCCTCCACTTT | CASSPDRDNSPLHF
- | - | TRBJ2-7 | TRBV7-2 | TGTGCCAGCAGCTTATCCGCCTACGAGCAGTACTTC | CASSLSAYEQYF
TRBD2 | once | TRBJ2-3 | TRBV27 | TGTGCCAGCAGTCGAGCGGGACTCACAGATACGCAGTATTTT | CASSRAGLTDTQYF
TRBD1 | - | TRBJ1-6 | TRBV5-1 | TGCGCCAGCAGGGAGACAGGGAGAGATAATTCACCCCTCCACTTT | CASRETGRDNSPLHF
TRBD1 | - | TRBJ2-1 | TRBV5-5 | TGTGCCAGCCACCATCTACAGGGGGTCCCTAGCGACAGCTACAATGAGCAGTTCTTC | CASHHLQGVPSDSYNEQFF
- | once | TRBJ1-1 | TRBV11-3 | TGTGCCAGCAGCTTCGCCGGGAACACTGAAGCTTTCTTT | CASSFAGNTEAFF